The clone carrying this T cell receptor (beta chain) came up once. The antigen is not known. These data are taken from a study of cytomegalovirus exposure and HLA in healthy donors. Whole-study context: Unique TCRs from HLA-typed donors, 65 million to 85 million of them, were held in an early data release.

The study ran its PCR with 60 Vbeta and 13 Jbeta primers. Assay: immunoSEQ multiplex PCR; the TCRdb copy retains only in-frame clones and omits some. The sample includes about 160,000 clones, about 79% of them seen just once. Germline-derived CDR1 and CDR2 are SGDLS and YYNGEE. The CDR3 is made up of 20 amino acids. Between the trimmed V and J ends, which lost 1 base and 7 bases, there was a span of 29 bases. Study-level results: Cytomegalovirus status was reportedly diagnosed by the classifier with high specificity and sensitivity.

The sequence was obtained from a man aged 45-65 years in good health and CMV-seropositive. The specimen was PBMCs. The rearrangement uses TRBV9 and TRBJ2-2; D gene uncertain. The CDR3 DNA is TGTGCCAGCAGCGTACTCCTATACCGCCCCCTGATCGAGGATGACGGGGAGCTGTTTTTT. It yields the protein CASSVLLYRPLIEDDGELFF.